The 16 T cell receptor beta chains below all came from one sample that was sequenced in a study of PD-L1 blockade in urothelial cancer. The protocol was immunoSEQ multiplex PCR, while the TCRdb copy is restricted to in-frame clones and leaves out a portion. This sample has 46,000 or so clones, with approximately 86% found just once. Time point denoted: peripheral blood 6 weeks after treatment start. The sample in question was PBMCs, obtained around atezolizumab (anti-PD-L1) treatment. The receptor source for this set is a man aged 60 to 75 with urothelial cancer.

V usage is TRBV5-4 and J usage is TRBJ1-1; 7 bases line up with TRBD1. V was clipped by 0 bases and J by 1 base; unmatched bases: 9. Germline V gives CDR1 SGHNT, CDR2 YYREEE (reference sequence). The CDR3 has 17 amino acids. CDR3 sequence (DNA): TGTGCCAGCAGCTTGGCCCTGGGACAGATCGGGAACACTGAAGCTTTCTTT. This translates into CASSLALGQIGNTEAFF.

The chain combines TRBV6-5 with TRBJ2-7, with D tentatively TRBD1 (6 bases). Germline CDR1 is MNHEY and CDR2 is SVGAGI. The CDR3 is made up of 14 amino acids. The V end was cut by 5 bases, the J end by 3 bases, with 14 bases between. CDR3 region: CASSHPTGFYEQYF. The CDR3 nucleotides read TGTGCCAGCAGTCACCCGACAGGATTCTACGAGCAGTACTTC.

CDR3 region: CASSLASGGNNEQFF. The CDR3 DNA reads TGTGCCAGCAGCTTAGCGTCGGGGGGCAACAATGAGCAGTTCTTC. This rearrangement joins TRBV7-9 to TRBJ2-1, with TRBD2 as a possible D gene (7 bases). Deletions cut 0 bases from V and 5 bases from J, with 11 bases between. The CDR3 sequence is 15 residues long. In germline, CDR1 is SEHNR, CDR2 FQNEAQ (reference sequence).

This chain links TRBV2 with TRBJ2-3, with D possibly matching TRBD1 (5 bases). The V and J ends lost 4 bases and 0 bases respectively, with 11 bases between them. The germline gives CDR1 SNHLY, CDR2 FYNNEI. CDR3 length: 15 residues. The CDR3 loop reads CASSVDILSTDTQYF. For the CDR3, the DNA is TGTGCCAGCAGTGTGGACATCCTTAGCACAGATACGCAGTATTTT.

The chain is built from TRBV29-1 and TRBJ2-5; TRBD2 agrees at 12 bases. This CDR3 region has 15 residues. Germline-derived CDR1 and CDR2 are SQVTM and ANQGSEA. V was clipped by 6 bases and J by 7 bases; unmatched bases: 12. CDR3 sequence (DNA): TGCAGCGTCTCTAGCGGGGGGGCGGGGAAGGGGACCCAGTACTTC. Translated, it gives CSVSSGGAGKGTQYF.

The V call is TRBV5-1, the J call TRBJ2-7; 7 bases are shared with TRBD2. Losses at the gene ends were 1 base for V and 0 bases for J; bases not matched to a gene: 4. Per the germline V gene, CDR1 is SGHRS and CDR2 is YFSETQ. This CDR3 spans 15 amino acids. The CDR3 sequence is CASSLTPGGSYEQYF. The DNA for the CDR3 is TGCGCCAGCAGCTTGACCCCGGGAGGCTCCTACGAGCAGTACTTC.

The chain combines TRBV7-2 with TRBJ1-2; D remains unclear. The germline V and J ends were trimmed by 1 base and 8 bases, with 11 bases remaining between them. The CDR3 spans 13 residues. Germline V gene lookup returns CDR1 SGHTA and CDR2 FQGNSA. Written as DNA, the CDR3 is TGTGCCAGCAGCTTAGGGCTAAGAGGAGGCTACACCTTC. It encodes CASSLGLRGGYTF.

This clone has a single count. The chain is built from TRBV2 and TRBJ2-5; D is uncertain. This CDR3 is built from 10 residues. The germline CDR1 and CDR2 sequences are SNHLY and FYNNEI. V dropped 5 bases and J dropped 13 bases, with 11 bases sitting between them. In nucleotides, the CDR3 is TGTGCCAGCAGTCCATTGAGTCCGTACTTC. This codes for CASSPLSPYF. Looking up the rest from reference TRBV2 and TRBJ2-5 gives the full variable domain: EPEVTQTPSHQVTQMGQEVILRCVPISNHLYFYWYRQILGQKVEFLVSFYNNEISEKSEIFDDQFSVERPDGSNFTLKIRSTKLEDSAMYFCASSPLSPYFGPGTRLLVL.

The chain uses TRBV9 and TRBJ2-3; 7 positions agree with TRBD1. Trimming cost V 4 bases and J 2 bases; bases outside gene matches: 10. CDR3 size: 16 residues. Germline CDR1 reads SGDLS; CDR2 reads YYNGEE. The CDR3 region is CASSLTTGAPTDTQYF. The CDR3 bases are TGTGCCAGCAGCCTTACTACAGGGGCCCCCACAGATACGCAGTATTTT.

V is TRBV5-8 and J is TRBJ1-4; D unresolved. Trimming shortened V by 0 bases and J by 5 bases, and 14 bases separated the two germline ends. The germline gives CDR1 SGHTS, CDR2 YDEGEE. This CDR3 is 16 amino acids long. The CDR3 nucleotides are TGTGCCAGCAGCTTGGGGGTGAAGGCGGCCAATGAAAAACTGTTTTTT. Protein product: CASSLGVKAANEKLFF.

The DNA of the CDR3 is TGTGCCAGCAGCAGAGATCCGGGACAGGGAATCCAGTACTTC. Translated: CASSRDPGQGIQYF. V is TRBV6-1 and J is TRBJ2-5; 9 bases fit TRBD1. The CDR3 is 14 residues long. Trimming removed 6 bases from V and 10 bases from J; junction bases left unmatched: 12. CDR1 is MNHNS, CDR2 SASEGT, per germline.

The V call is TRBV6-1, the J call TRBJ2-4; TRBD2 matches at 12 bases. J gave up 0 bases and V 4 bases, and 13 bases lay outside the gene matches. This CDR3 is built from 20 residues. Germline V gives CDR1 MNHNS, CDR2 SASEGT. This chain's CDR3 is CASSGTSTSGGPLAKNIQYF. The CDR3 DNA reads TGTGCCAGCAGTGGGACATCGACTAGCGGGGGACCGTTAGCCAAAAACATTCAGTACTTC.

This rearrangement joins TRBV30 to TRBJ2-7; TRBD2 might be the D (5 bases). The CDR3 consists of 14 residues. V lost 2 bases, J lost 3 bases, and 14 bases lay in between. Germline CDR1 and CDR2: GTSNPN and SVGIG (reference sequence). CDR3 sequence (DNA): TGTGCCTGGAGTAGCCCGGGGAAAGGCTACGAGCAGTACTTC. Translation gives CAWSSPGKGYEQYF.

This chain joins TRBV2 and TRBJ2-3; 9 nucleotides line up with TRBD2. This CDR3 has 16 residues. Germline trimming cut 7 bases from V and 5 bases from J; bases unmatched to any gene: 13. Germline values: CDR1 SNHLY, CDR2 FYNNEI. CDR3 region: CASTGGAGGPLDTQYF. In DNA form, the CDR3 reads TGTGCCAGCACCGGAGGGGCGGGGGGGCCTCTAGATACGCAGTATTTT.

The rearrangement links TRBV7-8 to TRBJ1-2; D is possibly TRBD1 (6 bases). Trimming took 2 bases from V and 0 from J, leaving 13 bases between them. Per the germline V gene, CDR1 is SGHVS and CDR2 is FQNEAQ. This CDR3 has 16 amino acids. This CDR3 reads CASSLLQGLTNYGYTF. CDR3 DNA sequence: TGTGCCAGCAGCTTATTGCAGGGGCTCACTAACTATGGCTACACCTTC.

The chain couples TRBV6-1 to TRBJ1-2; 8 bases are shared with TRBD1. The CDR3 is 14 amino acids. V shed 4 bases and J 7 bases; nucleotides not matched to a gene: 8. Germline CDR1 and CDR2: MNHNS and SASEGT. The CDR3 DNA reads as TGTGCCAGCAGTGCGGGCAGGGGGCTTGGTGGCTACACCTTC. Translation: CASSAGRGLGGYTF.